The following is a T cell receptor beta chain sequence with its context. The junction departs from germline at one end; a sequencing error may be responsible. Per germline, CDR1 SGHNT and CDR2 YYREEE (reference sequence). CDR3 length: 12 amino acids. The PCR used 60 Vbeta and 13 Jbeta primers. This table comes from immunoSEQ multiplex PCR, and its TCRdb copy is limited to in-frame clones, with some not included. The table includes some 110,000 clones, around three quarters detected once. The data are from a study of cytomegalovirus exposure and HLA in healthy donors. This clonotype originated in a man aged 45 to 65 in good health and CMV-seropositive. This chain links TRBV5-4 with TRBJ1-2, with 8 bases identical to TRBD1. The sample was PBMCs. CDR3 nucleotide sequence: TGTGCCAGCAGCTGGACAGGGAGCGGCTGCACCTTC. Its protein product is CASSWTGSGCTF.